This TCR beta chain was captured in a study of shared clonotypes between healthy human individuals (TCRdb year 2020). Turning to the overall study: A couple of women and a few men aged 18 to 49 years were included in the cohort. For each donor, three plates each were used for CD4 naive and CD4 memory, two plates were used for CD8 naive, and one plate was used for CD8 memory. To estimate repertoire size and how much clonotypes are shared between individuals, the study performed deep sequencing of blood TCR repertoires from about five healthy adults. Libraries were prepared and TCR repertoires were sequenced by different laboratories using diverse techniques, in order to increase sequencing depth and limit assay-specific biases. Between about 0.85 and 9.5 billion PBMCs per donor were obtained by leukapheresis.

Looking up the germline V gene yields CDR1 MDHEN and CDR2 SYDVKM. Inclusive of the bounding cysteine and phenylalanine, the CDR3 is 14 residues long. Only the CDR3 DNA is retained, 42 bases long and in frame from the first base. Trimming at the junction amounts to 1 base on V and 3 bases on J, and the germline ends lie 9 bases apart. With regard to this clone: Its antigen specificity is not known. Qualities for individual bases were not recorded, and no much larger clone is one base off.

Summary of the overall study and its limitations: Based on pairwise subsampling, the degree of clonotype sharing among donors was expected to be affected by sequencing depth. Even with the large sequencing depth, rarefaction of the sorted-subset datasets indicated that sequencing was incomplete. Compared with non-shared clonotypes, clonotypes shared by all four sorted-subset donors had higher generation probabilities. Larger estimated clonotype richness was generally found for naive subsets than for memory subsets. Sampling was restricted to blood, and TCR repertoires in tissue are likely to differ from TCR repertoires in blood. The genetic and exposure-history diversity represented was limited by the small number of donors. When four donors were compared, the shared fraction of clonotypes was about 5.4% for naive CD4, less than 4% for naive CD8, about 2.5% for memory CD4, and less than 0.5% for memory CD8.

TCR CDR3 regions were amplified from genomic DNA by multiplex PCR using the deep immunoSEQ assay. Genomic DNA extracted from each cell subset was distributed evenly over all wells of several immunoSEQ 96-well plates, and each plate served as one replicate. Each replicate PCR for sorted subsets received around 210 ng genomic DNA, equal to about 30,000 T cell genomes. Purified libraries were measured with a Qubit 3.0 fluorometer, size-checked on a Bioanalyzer 2100, and measured again with the KAPA Library Quantification kit. Every immunoSEQ 96-well plate was sequenced on a dedicated single-read 150-cycle Illumina NextSeq 550 flow cell. On the study's bioinformatics: The immunoSEQ output contained only junctional sequences without quality scores, so filtering could not match that applied to full-length reads. Sequences were annotated with PyIR, a Python wrapper for IgBLAST v1.9, and V/J genes and CDR3 were assigned using IMGT germline references. Reads with weak V/J assignments (E-value above 1e-6), missing CDR3, stop codons, out-of-frame junctions, or ambiguous translated residues were removed. A V3J clonotype was defined by an identical inferred V gene, J gene, and CDR3 amino acid sequence. To compute the percentage overlap between repertoires, the number of shared unique clonotypes was divided by the size of the smaller repertoire. RTK rarefaction, the Chao1 estimator, and Recon v2.1 estimates of unobserved clonotypes were used to assess repertoire richness. Generation probabilities were computed with OLGA for all TCRbeta clonotypes obtained by the gDNA method from a handful of donors. The clones in this table, taken by TCRdb from immuneACCESS, are in-frame only. Not every clone is retained; where verified, under half of the shortfall comes from an unresolved V gene, and the cause of the rest is unknown. That table supplies the V and J calls and clone size; D and trimming were determined from the DNA. The sample profile shows some 550,000 clones; more than 95% of them were found once. 0.045% to 0.07% of the sample belongs to the ten largest clones.

Donors were healthy HIV-negative adults with no recently reported acute infections or vaccinations. Only Caucasian adults living in Nashville, Tennessee, USA were represented among the donors. Magnetic negative selection was used to enrich CD4+ T cells, after which naive cells were positively selected on CD45RA and the negative fraction became the memory subset. Blood was collected by leukapheresis, and PBMCs were isolated by Ficoll-Histopaque density gradient centrifugation and then cryopreserved in liquid nitrogen vapor phase. Purity and quantity of every magnetically sorted T cell population were checked by analytical flow cytometry. Genomic DNA was isolated from every sorted fraction and measured by UV absorbance on a Nanodrop 2000c.

Sequencing used naive CD4+ T cells sorted from blood. Sample cell subset or site, as interpreted from the label and publication: CD45RA+ positively selected. This receptor chain uses TRBV28 and TRBJ1-2; the D gene is unclear. The clonotype was recovered from a woman aged 30 to 39 in good health. The CDR3 protein sequence reads: CASSLSQIYYGYTF. The DNA reads as follows: TGTGCCAGCAGTTTATCCCAGATCTACTATGGCTACACCTTC.